A selection of T cell receptor beta chains follows, all from one sample in a study of blood T cell repertoires in COVID-19. TCRdb keeps only in-frame clones here, not all; method: immunoSEQ multiplex PCR. The sample comprises about 250,000 clones, approximately 90% of which are singletons, and 2% to 3% rests with the top ten. What was sequenced was PBMCs or T cells enriched from blood (not recorded which). All receptors derive from a woman aged 18-35 years who had recovered from COVID-19. Both conserved end residues are part of each CDR3. The order of the fields is J gene, V gene, CDR3 protein.

TRBJ2-5 TRBV9 CASSARAGETQYF
TRBJ2-5 TRBV5-1 CASSLALLGGGSQETQYF
TRBJ2-5 TRBV7-8 CASSFIIRDNQETQYF
TRBJ2-1 TRBV2 CASRGFSGGSYNEQFF
TRBJ2-1 TRBV28 CASSFGVGGEQFF
TRBJ2-7 TRBV20-1 CSASRGQVVSYEQYF
TRBJ1-2 TRBV6-1 CASSEGTGRSGYTF
TRBJ1-4 TRBV5-1 CASSGGQGGEKLFF
TRBJ2-7 TRBV12-5 CASGYNQAYEQYF
TRBJ2-7 TRBV25-1 CASRQGQLYEQYF
TRBJ2-5 TRBV9 CASSVDRQGTQYF
TRBJ1-1 TRBV7-3 CASSLKAATGDVRTEAFF
TRBJ2-5 TRBV29-1 CSVVTGAQETQYF
TRBJ2-3 TRBV5-6 CASSLATGSADTQYF